These T cell receptor beta chains were read from a single sample in a study of CD8+ T cells in alopecia areata. The data were produced by immunoSEQ multiplex PCR, yet TCRdb's version contains in-frame clones alone and is incomplete. The table shows some 120,000 clones, with 45% to 65% occurring only once. This specimen consisted of CD4+ T cells sorted from blood, obtained at week 0. The receptors here all came from a human donor with alopecia areata. Both conserved end residues are part of each CDR3. Fields, in order: J gene, clone size, D gene, V gene, CDR3 protein, CDR3 DNA. The D gene is left open where the match is weak. The size entry is marked missing in some rows and otherwise reads once, few, many or a size class.

J gene: TRBJ2-1
clone size: .
D gene: .
V gene: TRBV4-3
CDR3 protein: CASSHGGFGGRDEQFF
CDR3 DNA: TGCGCCAGCAGCCACGGTGGGTTCGGGGGTCGCGATGAGCAGTTCTTC

J gene: TRBJ2-5
clone size: .
D gene: TRBD2
V gene: TRBV5-4
CDR3 protein: CASAQSGGRGGQETQYF
CDR3 DNA: TGTGCCAGCGCCCAATCCGGCGGGAGGGGGGGACAAGAGACCCAGTACTTC

J gene: TRBJ2-3
clone size: .
D gene: .
V gene: TRBV7-2
CDR3 protein: CASSPYTDTQYF
CDR3 DNA: TGTGCCAGCAGCCCATACACAGATACGCAGTATTTT

J gene: TRBJ1-2
clone size: .
D gene: .
V gene: TRBV19
CDR3 protein: CASTLTPSGGYTF
CDR3 DNA: TGTGCCAGTACCTTGACCCCCTCGGGAGGCTACACCTTC

J gene: TRBJ1-5
clone size: few
D gene: .
V gene: TRBV25-1
CDR3 protein: CASSDRQSENQPQHF
CDR3 DNA: TGTGCCAGCAGTGACAGACAGTCGGAGAATCAGCCCCAGCATTTT

J gene: TRBJ1-5
clone size: .
D gene: .
V gene: TRBV4-1
CDR3 protein: CASSQKGAGAGNQPQHF
CDR3 DNA: TGCGCCAGCAGCCAAAAAGGGGCAGGGGCCGGCAATCAGCCCCAGCATTTT

J gene: TRBJ2-5
clone size: few
D gene: .
V gene: TRBV7-6
CDR3 protein: CASSLKETQYF
CDR3 DNA: TGTGCCAGCAGCTTAAAAGAGACCCAGTACTTC

J gene: TRBJ2-3
clone size: few
D gene: .
V gene: TRBV13
CDR3 protein: CASSLVPSPTDTQYF
CDR3 DNA: TGTGCCAGCAGCTTAGTGCCTAGCCCCACAGATACGCAGTATTTT

J gene: TRBJ2-7
clone size: few
D gene: .
V gene: TRBV6-1
CDR3 protein: CASMFLRGDAYEQYF
CDR3 DNA: TGTGCCAGCATGTTCCTGAGAGGGGATGCCTACGAGCAGTACTTC

J gene: TRBJ1-1
clone size: once
D gene: TRBD1
V gene: TRBV18
CDR3 protein: CASSPWTGLNTEAFF
CDR3 DNA: TGTGCCAGCTCACCCTGGACAGGGTTGAACACTGAAGCTTTCTTT

J gene: TRBJ1-1
clone size: .
D gene: .
V gene: TRBV19
CDR3 protein: CASRRLDTEAFF
CDR3 DNA: TGTGCCAGCCGACGGTTAGACACTGAAGCTTTCTTT

J gene: TRBJ1-4
clone size: .
D gene: TRBD1
V gene: TRBV13
CDR3 protein: CASSQGIRGNEKLFF
CDR3 DNA: TGTGCCAGCAGTCAAGGCATCAGGGGGAATGAAAAACTGTTTTTT